These 23 T cell receptor beta chains came from one sample sequenced in a study of T cell responses to AZD1222 COVID-19 vaccine (dated by TCRdb to the early 2020s). Per the publication, the time point label means: baseline before first vaccination. Receptor libraries were prepared by the immunoSEQ multiplex PCR assay. TCRdb limited this immuneACCESS table to in-frame rearrangements with V and J called. A share of clones is missing; checked studies link under half to unresolved V genes, and the rest is unexplained. This sample is represented by 110,000 to 150,000 clones; roughly 91% of them were singletons. About 9% of the sample is in the top ten clones. This specimen was peripheral blood, taken on day 0 of AZD1222 vaccination. All receptors come from an adult in good health.

The count of this clone is one. CDR3 DNA: TGTGCCAGCAGCTTAGTGGACGGCTACGAGCAGTACTTC. It specifies CASSLVDGYEQYF. The chain carries TRBV11-2 and TRBJ2-7, with D hard to call. Germline assignment: CDR1 SGHAT and CDR2 FQNNGV. The V gene lost 1 base and the J gene lost 3 bases, with 7 bases spanning the gap. This CDR3 spans 13 amino acids. The whole variable domain, remainder taken from reference TRBV11-2 and TRBJ2-7, is EAGVAQSPRYKIIEKRQSVAFWCNPISGHATLYWYQQILGQGPKLLIQFQNNGVVDDSQLPKDRFSAERLKGVDSTLKIQPAKLEDSAVYLCASSLVDGYEQYFGPGTRLTVT.

CDR3 sequence: CASRPRRTRPSYEQYF. Here the CDR3 DNA reads TGTGCCAGCAGACCTCGCCGGACGCGACCTTCCTACGAGCAGTACTTC. The V and J genes are TRBV2 and TRBJ2-7; D unclear. V was clipped by 6 bases and J by 1 base, with 19 bases between them. The V gene's germline CDR1 is SNHLY and CDR2 FYNNEI. This CDR3 comprises 16 residues. Supplemented by reference TRBV2 and TRBJ2-7, the full variable domain reads EPEVTQTPSHQVTQMGQEVILRCVPISNHLYFYWYRQILGQKVEFLVSFYNNEISEKSEIFDDQFSVERPDGSNFTLKIRSTKLEDSAMYFCASRPRRTRPSYEQYFGPGTRLTVT.

The chain joins TRBV4-1 to TRBJ2-1, with 11 bases that match TRBD2. Germline V gene sequence: CDR1 MGHRA, CDR2 YSYEKL. This CDR3 contains 16 residues. The V gene end was trimmed by 4 bases and the J gene end by 6 bases; junction bases not matched to a gene: 8. The CDR3 spells CASSLLAGGTGNEQFF. The CDR3 DNA follows: TGCGCCAGCAGCCTCCTAGCGGGGGGTACTGGCAATGAGCAGTTCTTC.

This clone occurred once. The chain couples TRBV7-9 to TRBJ1-1; the D gene is possibly TRBD1 (6 bases). CDR1 and CDR2 from the germline V gene are SEHNR and FQNEAQ (reference sequence). With 0 bases removed from V and 2 bases from J, the gap between germline ends came to 13 bases. This CDR3 has 16 amino acids. The CDR3 here is CASSLAGRGHNTEAFF. CDR3 coding DNA: TGTGCCAGCAGCTTAGCGGGTCGGGGACACAACACTGAAGCTTTCTTT.

The chain recombines TRBV30 with TRBJ2-2, with no clear D. Germline lookup yields CDR1 GTSNPN and CDR2 SVGIG (reference sequence). The V end lost 4 bases, the J end lost 3 bases, and 15 bases lay between the germline ends. This CDR3 is 15 amino acids long. The CDR3 loop is CAWTSVGGYTGELFF. DNA for the CDR3: TGTGCCTGGACGTCTGTGGGTGGGTACACCGGGGAGCTGTTTTTT.

The chain carries TRBV3-1 (or the pseudogene TRBV3-2) and TRBJ2-5; weak D call: TRBD1 (6 bases). The CDR3 runs 14 residues. The V gene lost 2 bases and the J gene lost 5 bases, with 12 bases spanning the gap. Germline assignment: CDR1 LGHDT and CDR2 YNNKEL (reference sequence). The CDR3 here is CASSQNTGTETQYF. The CDR3, as DNA: TGTGCCAGCAGCCAAAACACAGGGACGGAGACCCAGTACTTC.

This clone showed up just once. The chain carries TRBV5-6 and TRBJ1-2; 8 nucleotides line up with TRBD1. The CDR3 spans 16 residues. V lost 3 bases to trimming and J lost 6 bases; unmatched junction nucleotides: 13. Germline V gene data show CDR1 as SGHDT and CDR2 as YYEEEE. The CDR3 nucleotides are TGTGCCAGCAGCTCCCTATTGACAGGGGCCCTGGATGGCTACACCTTC. Its protein product is CASSSLLTGALDGYTF.

V gene TRBV2 combines with J gene TRBJ1-3; D remains ambiguous. V dropped 6 bases and J dropped 3 bases, with 6 bases sitting between them. Looked up from germline, CDR1 is SNHLY and CDR2 is FYNNEI. This CDR3 is 12 amino acids long. CDR3 sequence reads: CASRAFGNTIYF. Here the CDR3 DNA reads TGTGCCAGCAGGGCCTTTGGAAACACCATATATTTT. The entire variable domain, with the rest obtained from reference TRBV2 and TRBJ1-3, is as follows: EPEVTQTPSHQVTQMGQEVILRCVPISNHLYFYWYRQILGQKVEFLVSFYNNEISEKSEIFDDQFSVERPDGSNFTLKIRSTKLEDSAMYFCASRAFGNTIYFGEGSWLTVV.

The chain couples TRBV5-6 to TRBJ1-1; D is unclear. The CDR3 loop spans 13 amino acids. The germline gives CDR1 SGHDT, CDR2 YYEEEE. Deletions cut 2 bases from V and 1 base from J, with 6 bases between. The CDR3 loop is CASSFSQNTEAFF. The DNA for the CDR3 is TGTGCCAGCAGCTTTAGTCAGAACACTGAAGCTTTCTTT. Based on the CDR3 plus reference TRBV5-6 and TRBJ1-1, the full variable domain is DAGVTQSPTHLIKTRGQQVTLRCSPKSGHDTVSWYQQALGQGPQFIFQYYEEEERQRGNFPDRFSGHQFPNYSSELNVNALLLGDSALYLCASSFSQNTEAFFGQGTRLTVV.

This sequence joins TRBV7-2 and TRBJ1-2, with D possibly matching TRBD1 (5 bases). The CDR3 covers 15 residues. The ends were cut back, 6 bases at V and 0 bases at J, with 14 bases in the middle. Germline V gene data show CDR1 as SGHTA and CDR2 as FQGNSA. CDR3 sequence (DNA): TGTGCCAGCAGTCTTTACGGGGGATCTAACTATGGCTACACCTTC. Encoded protein: CASSLYGGSNYGYTF.

The chain recombines TRBV19 with TRBJ1-5; D perhaps matches TRBD1 (5 bases). Trimming stripped 6 bases from V and 6 bases from J, with 18 bases between. This CDR3 is 15 amino acids long. The V gene's germline CDR1 is LNHDA and CDR2 SQIVND (reference sequence). DNA for the CDR3: TGTGCCAGTAGCCCCAGGGATTCGGGCGGTCAGCCCCAGCATTTT. As protein: CASSPRDSGGQPQHF.

The chain recombines TRBV27 with TRBJ1-2; TRBD1 might be the D (5 bases). Deletions cut 6 bases from V and 8 bases from J, with 25 bases between. The length of the CDR3 is 16 residues. Per the germline V gene, CDR1 is MNHEY and CDR2 is SMNVEV (reference sequence). This CDR3 is CASSTLPRGRGVGYTF. The CDR3 nucleotides are TGTGCCAGCAGCACTCTACCCAGAGGTCGGGGGGTCGGCTACACCTTC.

The chain joins TRBV10-3 to TRBJ2-3; maybe TRBD2 (5 bases). Germline V gene sequence: CDR1 ENHRY, CDR2 SYGVKD. V lost 2 bases to trimming and J lost 5 bases, with 11 bases between them. The CDR3 contains 14 residues. The CDR3: CAISELGRGDTQYF. The CDR3 bases are TGTGCCATCAGTGAGCTCGGCCGGGGAGATACGCAGTATTTT.

V and J are TRBV5-6 and TRBJ1-1; 7 bases match TRBD1. Germline CDR1 and CDR2: SGHDT and YYEEEE. The CDR3 sequence is 13 residues long. V lost 5 bases to trimming and J lost 1 base; unmatched junction nucleotides: 2. This chain's CDR3 is CASSGDRNTEAFF. The CDR3, as DNA: TGTGCCAGCAGTGGGGACAGGAACACTGAAGCTTTCTTT.

Concerning this clone itself: In the same sample, other DNA sequences code for this CDR3. The J gene is TRBJ1-5, the V gene TRBV5-4; D ambiguous. The CDR3 is 13 amino acids. Germline assignment: CDR1 SGHNT and CDR2 YYREEE (reference sequence). The V and J ends lost 2 bases and 0 bases respectively, with 3 bases between them. CDR3 region: CASSLDSNQPQHF. The CDR3 DNA reads TGTGCCAGCAGCTTAGATAGCAATCAGCCCCAGCATTTT. Full variable domain (remainder filled in from reference TRBV5-4 and TRBJ1-5): ETGVTQSPTHLIKTRGQQVTLRCSSQSGHNTVSWYQQALGQGPQFIFQYYREEENGRGNFPPRFSGLQFPNYSSELNVNALELDDSALYLCASSLDSNQPQHFGDGTRLSIL.

The chain recombines TRBV19 with TRBJ1-2; 7 bases are a match to TRBD1. The V gene's germline CDR1 is LNHDA and CDR2 SQIVND (reference sequence). The ends lost 3 bases at V and 4 bases at J; junction bases unmatched: 8. The CDR3 loop spans 15 amino acids. CDR3 loop: CASSMVGTATYGYTF. Here the CDR3 DNA reads TGTGCCAGTAGTATGGTAGGGACAGCTACCTATGGCTACACCTTC.

The chain carries TRBV11-3 and TRBJ1-2; 7 nucleotides align to TRBD1. With V trimmed by 5 bases and J by 10 bases, 7 bases remained unmatched. The CDR3 length is 12 residues. The germline V gene encodes CDR1 SGHNT and CDR2 YENEEA. DNA of the CDR3: TGTGCCAGCAGCCTCCGGGACAGCACCTACACCTTC. It translates to CASSLRDSTYTF.

The CDR3 loop reads CASSPSGQGMNTEAFF. Written as DNA, the CDR3 is TGCGCCAGCAGCCCCTCGGGACAGGGGATGAACACTGAAGCTTTCTTT. V usage is TRBV5-1 and J usage is TRBJ1-1, with 10 positions matching TRBD1. Germline V lookup: CDR1 SGHRS, CDR2 YFSETQ. V lost 4 bases, J lost 0 bases, and 6 bases stayed unmatched. The CDR3 totals 16 residues. Drawing the rest from reference TRBV5-1 and TRBJ1-1, the complete variable domain is KAGVTQTPRYLIKTRGQQVTLSCSPISGHRSVSWYQQTPGQGLQFLFEYFSETQRNKGNFPGRFSGRQFSNSRSEMNVSTLELGDSALYLCASSPSGQGMNTEAFFGQGTRLTVV.

This chain links TRBV19 with TRBJ1-2; 7 nucleotides line up with TRBD1. Germline V CDR1 and CDR2: LNHDA, SQIVND (reference sequence). With V trimmed by 9 bases and J by 2 bases, 6 bases remained unmatched. The CDR3 covers 13 residues. The CDR3 nucleotides are TGTGCCAGCAACGTACAGGGGAACTATGGCTACACCTTC. Its translation: CASNVQGNYGYTF.

V is TRBV4-3 and J is TRBJ1-6; no clear D. V lost 4 bases and J lost 8, with 15 bases in between. The length of the CDR3 is 15 residues. Germline V gives CDR1 LGHNA, CDR2 YSLEER. The CDR3 spells CASSPFFGSDSPLHF. The CDR3 DNA is TGCGCCAGCAGCCCTTTTTTCGGATCAGATTCACCCCTCCACTTT.

The J gene is TRBJ1-2, the V gene TRBV18, with 9 bases matching TRBD1. The CDR3 totals 15 residues. The germline CDR1 and CDR2 sequences are KGHSH and LQKENI. With V trimmed by 5 bases and J by 3 bases, 7 bases remained unmatched. The CDR3 sequence is CASSTLQGADYGYTF. For the CDR3, the DNA is TGTGCCAGCTCAACCTTACAGGGGGCTGACTATGGCTACACCTTC.

This chain connects TRBV20-1 to TRBJ1-2, with D hard to call. The CDR3 totals 15 residues. Looked up from germline, CDR1 is DFQATT and CDR2 is SNEGSKA (reference sequence). V was clipped by 3 bases and J by 1 base, with 15 bases between them. CDR3 DNA: TGCAGTGCTAGTCCCATTCCCGGCGATAACTATGGCTACACCTTC. Translation gives CSASPIPGDNYGYTF.

This clone came up a few times. The V call is TRBV18, the J call TRBJ1-2; 9 bases align to TRBD1. From germline, CDR1 is KGHSH and CDR2 LQKENI. J gave up 2 bases and V 8 bases, and 6 bases lay outside the gene matches. The CDR3 totals 14 residues. The CDR3 DNA sequence: TGTGCCAGCGCCCGGGACAGGGAGAACTATGGCTACACCTTC. Its protein is CASARDRENYGYTF.